This entry lists 26 T cell receptor beta chains sequenced from one sample in a study of radiotherapy plus CTLA-4 blockade in lung cancer. Sequencing was performed with immunoSEQ multiplex PCR; in TCRdb, only in-frame clones are kept and a portion is missing. This table has about 66,000 clones, approximately 80% appearing once. Here the sequenced sample was peripheral blood, taken from a patient treated with radiotherapy plus ipilimumab. These receptors were collected from a human donor with non-small cell lung cancer who had a partial response to radiotherapy plus ipilimumab.

The chain combines TRBV9 with TRBJ2-7; D gene unclear. Trimming removed 0 bases from V and 2 bases from J, with 12 bases in between. Germline-derived CDR1 and CDR2 are SGDLS and YYNGEE. The length of the CDR3 is 15 residues. The CDR3 coding sequence is TGTGCCAGCAGCGTAGATCCCACGGAGACCTACGAGCAGTACTTC. Amino acids: CASSVDPTETYEQYF.

V and J are TRBV13 and TRBJ1-1; 8 bases fit TRBD1. The CDR3 loop spans 13 amino acids. Germline-derived CDR1 and CDR2 are PRHDT and FYEKMQ (reference sequence). V dropped 5 bases and J dropped 5; count of bases not matched to a gene: 4. The CDR3 loop reads CASSLRGQTEAFF. For the CDR3, the DNA is TGTGCCAGCAGCCTCAGGGGGCAAACTGAAGCTTTCTTT.

This clone came up a few times. The chain combines TRBV2 with TRBJ2-7; 11 nucleotides line up with TRBD1. The CDR3 has 14 amino acids. The ends lost 6 bases at V and 7 bases at J; junction bases unmatched: 8. Germline V CDR1 and CDR2: SNHLY, FYNNEI. The CDR3 is CASSWGQGGGEQYF. CDR3 DNA sequence: TGTGCCAGCAGCTGGGGACAGGGGGGGGGTGAGCAGTACTTC.

V gene TRBV5-1 combines with J gene TRBJ1-1; 7 bases match TRBD1. CDR3 length: 15 amino acids. V was clipped by 0 bases and J by 5 bases; unmatched bases: 7. Germline V gene sequence: CDR1 SGHRS, CDR2 YFSETQ. As DNA, the CDR3 is TGCGCCAGCAGCTTGGGAGGGGGCGCGGGGACTGAAGCTTTCTTT. Its protein is CASSLGGGAGTEAFF.

The gene calls are TRBV5-1 and TRBJ2-7; TRBD1 is a possible D gene (6 bases). Germline assignment: CDR1 SGHRS and CDR2 YFSETQ. V gave up 4 bases and J gave up 0 bases, with 14 bases separating them. The CDR3 extends over 15 amino acids. CDR3 bases: TGCGCCAGCAGCGTTACAGGGATGCGCTCCTACGAGCAGTACTTC. Translated: CASSVTGMRSYEQYF.

V gene TRBV4-2 combines with J gene TRBJ1-3; D may be TRBD1 (6 bases). Between the trimmed V and J ends, which lost 6 bases and 2 bases, there was a span of 11 bases. The germline V gene has CDR1 LGHNA and CDR2 YNFKEQ. The CDR3 runs 14 residues. The CDR3 is CASRPTGPGNTIYF. DNA of the CDR3: TGTGCCAGCAGGCCCACAGGGCCTGGAAACACCATATATTTT.

The chain has TRBV28 and TRBJ2-4; 10 bases line up with TRBD1. V trimming: 4 bases; J trimming: 6 bases; junction bases outside the gene matches: 3. There are 14 residues in the CDR3. Germline loops: CDR1 MDHEN, CDR2 SYDVKM. CDR3 sequence reads: CASSSGTGANIQYF. DNA of the CDR3: TGTGCCAGCAGTTCCGGGACAGGGGCAAACATTCAGTACTTC.

This clone was observed a single time. The gene calls are TRBV10-2 and TRBJ2-7, with D possibly TRBD1 on 5 matching bases. CDR1 is WSHSY, CDR2 SAAADI, per germline. This CDR3 spans 14 amino acids. V lost 2 bases to trimming and J lost 5 bases, with 13 bases between them. Here the CDR3 reads CASSEPPGINEQYF. The CDR3 DNA reads TGCGCCAGCAGTGAGCCGCCAGGGATCAACGAGCAGTACTTC.

The rearrangement uses TRBV19 and TRBJ2-7, with TRBD1 as a possible D gene (5 bases). Germline V gene lookup returns CDR1 LNHDA and CDR2 SQIVND (reference sequence). The V end lost 5 bases, the J end lost 3 bases, and 14 bases lay between the germline ends. The CDR3 is 14 residues long. CDR3: CASSGAPPDYEQYF. In nucleotides, the CDR3 is TGTGCCAGTAGTGGGGCTCCCCCCGACTACGAGCAGTACTTC.

The chain combines TRBV15 with TRBJ1-2, with no clear D. V shed 3 bases and J shed 2 bases, with 13 bases lying between them. The CDR3 sequence is 15 residues long. Germline-derived CDR1 and CDR2 are LNHNV and YYDKDF (reference sequence). CDR3 DNA sequence: TGTGCCACCAGCAGGCCAGACACGCAAAACTATGGCTACACCTTC. Protein: CATSRPDTQNYGYTF.

The CDR3 sequence is CASSLTVSYNEQFF. DNA of the CDR3: TGTGCCAGCAGCTTGACTGTCTCCTACAATGAGCAGTTCTTC. The J gene is TRBJ2-1, the V gene TRBV7-3; no clear D gene. This CDR3 is 14 amino acids long. Looked up from germline, CDR1 is SGHTA and CDR2 is FQGTGA. Trimming removed 3 bases from V and 0 bases from J, with 6 bases in between.

This chain connects TRBV27 to TRBJ1-4, with D perhaps matching TRBD1 (5 bases). The V end lost 10 bases, the J end lost 2 bases, and 17 bases lay between the germline ends. Germline CDR1 is MNHEY and CDR2 is SMNVEV (reference sequence). This CDR3 comprises 15 residues. The DNA for the CDR3 is TGTGCCACCCAGGGCTCTTTTTCGACTAATGAAAAACTGTTTTTT. Translating it yields CATQGSFSTNEKLFF.

This clone occurred once. The CDR3 coding sequence is TGTGCCAGCACTCTAGCGGGACTCTCCTACGAGCAGTACTTC. Protein: CASTLAGLSYEQYF. J is TRBJ2-7 and V is TRBV2, with 9 bases lining up with TRBD2. CDR1 is SNHLY, CDR2 FYNNEI, per germline. The junction had 4 bases not matched to a gene; V was cut back by 7 bases and J by 0 bases. This CDR3 contains 14 residues.

This chain uses TRBV4-2 with TRBJ1-1, with 7 nucleotides matching TRBD1. The CDR3 spans 15 residues. CDR1 is LGHNA, CDR2 YNFKEQ, per germline. Germline trimming cut 1 base from V and 7 bases from J; bases unmatched to any gene: 9. CDR3 sequence reads: CASSQVDRASGEAFF. The CDR3 bases are TGTGCCAGCAGCCAAGTCGACAGGGCGAGTGGTGAAGCTTTCTTT.

On this clone: At one of its ends the junction is not consistent with the germline gene, which may arise from a read error. CDR3 nucleotides: TGTGCCAGCTCGCCACAGGAGGGGAGCAATCAGCCCCAGCATTTT. This codes for CASSPQEGSNQPQHF. The V gene is TRBV18, the J gene TRBJ1-5; tentatively, D is TRBD1 (5 bases). The CDR3 has 15 amino acids. The germline V gene has CDR1 KGHSH and CDR2 LQKENI.

The chain recombines TRBV2 with TRBJ2-3; weak D call: TRBD2 (5 bases). The V gene's germline CDR1 is SNHLY and CDR2 FYNNEI. The CDR3 runs to 15 residues. V dropped 3 bases and J dropped 4 bases, with 14 bases sitting between them. The DNA of the CDR3 is TGTGCCAGCAGTGACTGGGCAGGAGGTGCAGATACGCAGTATTTT. Translated, it gives CASSDWAGGADTQYF.

This rearrangement joins TRBV5-1 to TRBJ1-5; TRBD1 matches 8 bases. Germline CDR1 is SGHRS and CDR2 is YFSETQ. CDR3 length: 16 amino acids. V gave up 8 bases and J gave up 3 bases; unmatched junction bases: 13. The CDR3 nucleotides are TGCGCCAGTTCGGTCAGTCCCAGGGGGCCCAATCAGCCCCAGCATTTT. Translated, it gives CASSVSPRGPNQPQHF. Full variable domain (missing parts from reference TRBV5-1 and TRBJ1-5): KAGVTQTPRYLIKTRGQQVTLSCSPISGHRSVSWYQQTPGQGLQFLFEYFSETQRNKGNFPGRFSGRQFSNSRSEMNVSTLELGDSALYLCASSVSPRGPNQPQHFGDGTRLSIL.

The CDR3 reads CASSRFPSYGYTF. The CDR3 region has the DNA TGTGCCAGCAGCCGCTTTCCCAGCTATGGCTACACCTTC. This rearrangement joins TRBV6-5 to TRBJ1-2, with D unresolved. V gave up 6 bases and J gave up 4 bases, with 12 bases separating them. Per germline, CDR1 MNHEY and CDR2 SVGAGI. The CDR3 runs 13 residues.

In its sample, this clone was seen a few times. This chain connects TRBV7-3 to TRBJ2-7, with 8 bases identical to TRBD2. V lost 5 bases to trimming and J lost 13 bases; unmatched junction nucleotides: 10. CDR3 length: 12 residues. From germline, CDR1 is SGHTA and CDR2 FQGTGA. CDR3 residues: CASSTREGQLYF. CDR3 coding DNA: TGTGCCAGCAGCACCCGGGAGGGGCAGCTTTACTTC.

This sequence joins TRBV4-1 and TRBJ1-6, with 9 bases that match TRBD1. The V gene end was trimmed by 2 bases and the J gene end by 0 bases; junction bases not matched to a gene: 2. The CDR3 loop spans 17 amino acids. Germline V gene data show CDR1 as MGHRA and CDR2 as YSYEKL. Here the CDR3 reads CASSQRDRDSYNSPLHF. The CDR3 bases are TGCGCCAGCAGCCAACGGGACAGGGACTCCTATAATTCACCCCTCCACTTT.

This chain links TRBV11-3 with TRBJ2-5, with TRBD2 identical over 9 bases. This CDR3 has 14 amino acids. Losses at the gene ends were 7 bases for V and 5 bases for J; bases not matched to a gene: 8. CDR1 is SGHNT and CDR2 is YENEEA in the germline V gene. DNA of the CDR3: TGTGCCAGCAAGGGCGGGAGGGACGGGGAGACCCAGTACTTC. Translating it yields CASKGGRDGETQYF.

This chain joins TRBV9 and TRBJ2-6, with D maybe TRBD1 (6 bases). Trimming removed 3 bases at V and 0 bases at J, with 10 bases between. Germline V lookup: CDR1 SGDLS, CDR2 YYNGEE. The CDR3 has 16 amino acids. The CDR3 here is CASSADRNSGANVLTF. As DNA, the CDR3 is TGTGCCAGCAGCGCTGACAGGAACTCTGGGGCCAACGTCCTGACTTTC.

The chain uses TRBV19 and TRBJ1-6, with 9 bases that match TRBD1. The CDR3 is made up of 17 amino acids. CDR1 is LNHDA, CDR2 SQIVND, per germline (reference sequence). V was clipped by 3 bases and J by 10 bases; unmatched bases: 13. CDR3 in amino acids: CASSMAFSGQGDSPLHF. DNA of the CDR3: TGTGCCAGTAGTATGGCGTTTTCGGGACAGGGCGACTCACCCCTCCACTTT.

The V gene is TRBV5-4, the J gene TRBJ1-2; 8 bases match TRBD1. The CDR3 consists of 15 residues. CDR1 SGHNT and CDR2 YYREEE come from the germline V gene (reference sequence). V was clipped by 4 bases and J by 4 bases; unmatched bases: 9. CDR3 in amino acids: CASSQDRANFYGYTF. CDR3 DNA sequence: TGTGCCAGCAGCCAGGACAGGGCGAACTTCTATGGCTACACCTTC.

The V and J genes are TRBV2 and TRBJ1-2, with D perhaps TRBD1 (5 bases). Germline V lookup: CDR1 SNHLY, CDR2 FYNNEI. Trimming shortened V by 3 bases and J by 7 bases, and 12 bases separated the two germline ends. CDR3 length: 13 amino acids. Here the CDR3 reads CASSEGHRRGYTF. The CDR3 bases are TGTGCCAGCAGTGAGGGGCACCGCCGTGGCTACACCTTC.

The rearrangement uses TRBV18 and TRBJ1-5; D is unclear. This CDR3 is 14 amino acids long. In germline, CDR1 is KGHSH, CDR2 LQKENI. V was cut by 2 bases and J by 6 bases, with 11 bases left in between. The CDR3 bases are TGTGCCAGCTCACCATACGGGGAGCGTCAGCCCCAGCATTTT. Its protein is CASSPYGERQPQHF.